This TCR beta chain comes out of a study of shared clonotypes between healthy human individuals. The CDR3 extends over 14 amino acids. From germline, CDR1 is SEHNR and CDR2 FQNEAQ (reference sequence). V was trimmed by 3 bases and J by 6 bases, leaving 14 bases between them. Sequencing used immunoSEQ multiplex PCR; TCRdb keeps in-frame clones, though not all of them. The data show some 2 million clones, with less than 95% seen just once and around 1.1% held by the top ten. Points on this clone: Its antigen is undetermined.

CD45RO-negative, CCR7-selected cells formed the naive CD8 fraction, which excluded terminally differentiated effector memory CD45RA+ cells. Points from the study as a whole: Generation probabilities were higher for clonotypes shared across all four sorted-subset donors than for unshared ones.

V and J are TRBV7-9 and TRBJ1-2; D uncertain. Sequenced: naive CD8+ T cells sorted from blood. The TCR was taken from a man between 18 and 35 years old in good health. The CDR3 nucleotides read TGTGCCAGCAGCTTTGGCAGAATCACGGATGGCTACACCTTC. Translated: CASSFGRITDGYTF. The full variable domain, with the rest looked up from reference TRBV7-9 and TRBJ1-2, is DTGVSQNPRHKITKRGQNVTFRCDPISEHNRLYWYRQTLGQGPEFLTYFQNEAQLEKSRLLSDRFSAERPKGSFSTLEIQRTEQGDSAMYLCASSFGRITDGYTFGSGTRLTVV.